This T cell receptor (beta chain) was observed in a study of cytomegalovirus exposure and HLA in healthy donors. This CDR3 region has 12 residues. Trimming pared 8 bases from V and 7 bases from J, leaving 14 bases between. Germline V lookup: CDR1 MNHNY, CDR2 SVGAGI (reference sequence). PCR employed 60 Vbeta and 13 Jbeta primers. TCRdb's copy holds only in-frame clones and misses some; the assay was immunoSEQ multiplex PCR. In the table there are some 150,000 clones, 72% of which are singletons. The V and J genes are TRBV6-6 and TRBJ1-2, with D possibly matching TRBD1 (5 bases). This clonotype originated in a man in his forties in good health and CMV-seronegative. The specimen sequenced was PBMCs. This CDR3 is CASLAGVGGYTF. In DNA form, the CDR3 reads TGTGCCAGCCTAGCGGGGGTGGGTGGCTACACCTTC.